Here is one T cell receptor (beta chain) with its context. Germline is not matched at one junction end, which may reflect a read error. CDR1 and CDR2 from the germline V gene are SGDLS and YYNGEE. The length of the CDR3 is 16 residues. This entry comes from a study of blood T cell repertoires in COVID-19. Study-level background: PBMCs, B-cell-depleted T cells, or T cells were the source of the cDNA or gDNA that made up the material.

The data were produced by immunoSEQ multiplex PCR, yet TCRdb's version contains in-frame clones alone and is incomplete. The sample holds about 78,000 clones, around nine tenths seen once. What was sequenced was peripheral blood. The source of this sequence is a woman aged 55-69 years with acute or convalescent COVID-19. The rearrangement uses TRBV9 and TRBJ2-3; possible D gene TRBD1, 6 bases. DNA for the CDR3: TGTGCCGGCAGCGTAGCTGCAGGGGCCTCCACAGATACGCAGTATTTT. This sequence encodes CAGSVAAGASTDTQYF.